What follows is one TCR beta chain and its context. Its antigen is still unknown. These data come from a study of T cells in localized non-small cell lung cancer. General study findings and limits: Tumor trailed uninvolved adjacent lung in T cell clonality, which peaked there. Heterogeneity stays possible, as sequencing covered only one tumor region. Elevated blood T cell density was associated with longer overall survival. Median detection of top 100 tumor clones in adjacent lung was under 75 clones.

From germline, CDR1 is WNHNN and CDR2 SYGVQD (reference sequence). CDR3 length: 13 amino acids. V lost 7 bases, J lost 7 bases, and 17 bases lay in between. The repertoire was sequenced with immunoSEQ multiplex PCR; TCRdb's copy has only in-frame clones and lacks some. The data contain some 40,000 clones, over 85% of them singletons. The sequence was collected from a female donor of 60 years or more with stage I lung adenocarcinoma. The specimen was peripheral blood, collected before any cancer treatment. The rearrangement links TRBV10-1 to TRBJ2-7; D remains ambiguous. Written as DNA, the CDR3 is TGCGCCAGCATTCCCATGGCTAAGAATGAGCAGTACGTC. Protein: CASIPMAKNEQYV.